Given below is one T cell receptor (beta chain) in context. The antigen is not known. The CDR3 is 15 residues long. Germline lookup yields CDR1 SGHNT and CDR2 YYREEE (reference sequence). J was trimmed by 2 bases and V by 5 bases; bases with no gene match: 6. Primers used in a second PCR of about 7 to 12 cycles were a sample-barcoded 5' primer and a J-beta primer mix. From the 5' RACE reads, TCRdb called clonotypes with MiXCR, one entry per CDR3 protein. The sample contains 850,000 or so distinct CDR3 sequences, around 26% of which appear only once. This sample was taken from a study of blood T cells in healthy people across ages. Donors each provided 7.5 to 10 milliliters of peripheral blood. Each sample gave at least 7 million isolated PBMCs. Extraction yielded at least 6 micrograms of total RNA per sample. Study-wide results and caveats: From one million sequenced T cells, diversity estimates were lower bounds.

The sequencing input was blood. The TCR originated in an elderly woman in good health. The chain couples TRBV5-4 to TRBJ2-1, with 8 bases that match TRBD1. CDR3 nucleotides: TGTGCCAGCAGAGTGACAGGGGTTCCCTACAATGAGCAGTTCTTC. Its translation: CASRVTGVPYNEQFF. Full variable domain (missing parts from reference TRBV5-4 and TRBJ2-1): ETGVTQSPTHLIKTRGQQVTLRCSSQSGHNTVSWYQQALGQGPQFIFQYYREEENGRGNFPPRFSGLQFPNYSSELNVNALELDDSALYLCASRVTGVPYNEQFFGPGTRLTVL.